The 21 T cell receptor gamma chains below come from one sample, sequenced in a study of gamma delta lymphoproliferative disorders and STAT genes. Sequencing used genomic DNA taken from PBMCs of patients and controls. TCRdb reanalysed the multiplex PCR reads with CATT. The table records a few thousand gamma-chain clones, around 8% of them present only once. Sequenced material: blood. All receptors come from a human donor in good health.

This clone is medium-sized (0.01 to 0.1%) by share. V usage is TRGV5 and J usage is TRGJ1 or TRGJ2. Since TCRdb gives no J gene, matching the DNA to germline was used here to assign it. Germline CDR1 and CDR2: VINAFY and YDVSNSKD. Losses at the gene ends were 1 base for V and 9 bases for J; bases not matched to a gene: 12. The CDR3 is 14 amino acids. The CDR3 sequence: CATWDSLSFRKKLF. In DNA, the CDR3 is TGTGCCACCTGGGACAGCCTTTCCTTCCGTAAGAAACTCTTT.

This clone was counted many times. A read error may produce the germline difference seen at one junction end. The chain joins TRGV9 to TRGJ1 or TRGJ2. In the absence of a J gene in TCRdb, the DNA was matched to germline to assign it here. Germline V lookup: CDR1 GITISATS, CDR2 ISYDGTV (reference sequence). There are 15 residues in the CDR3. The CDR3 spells CALWDEIPNYFKKLF. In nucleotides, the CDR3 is TGTGCCTTGTGGGACGAAATCCCGAATTATTTTAAGAAACTCTTT.

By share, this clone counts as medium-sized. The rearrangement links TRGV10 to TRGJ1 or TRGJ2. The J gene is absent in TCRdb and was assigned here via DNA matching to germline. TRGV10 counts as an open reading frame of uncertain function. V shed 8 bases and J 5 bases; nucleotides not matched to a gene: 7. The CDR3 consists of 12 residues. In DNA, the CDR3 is TGTGCTGCGTGGGAGTGGAATTATAAGAAACTCTTT. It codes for CAAWEWNYKKLF.

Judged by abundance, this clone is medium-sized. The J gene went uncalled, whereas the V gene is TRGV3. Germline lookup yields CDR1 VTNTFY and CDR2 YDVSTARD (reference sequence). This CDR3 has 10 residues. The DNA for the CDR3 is TGTGCCACCTGGGACAGGAGATCACTCTTT. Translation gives CATWDRRSLF.

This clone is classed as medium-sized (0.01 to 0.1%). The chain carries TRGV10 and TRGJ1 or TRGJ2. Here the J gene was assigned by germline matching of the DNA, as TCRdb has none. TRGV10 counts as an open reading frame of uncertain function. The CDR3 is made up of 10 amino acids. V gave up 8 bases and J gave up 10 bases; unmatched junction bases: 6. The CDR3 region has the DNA TGTGCTGCGTGGGATGAAAAGAAACTCTTT. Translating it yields CAAWDEKKLF.

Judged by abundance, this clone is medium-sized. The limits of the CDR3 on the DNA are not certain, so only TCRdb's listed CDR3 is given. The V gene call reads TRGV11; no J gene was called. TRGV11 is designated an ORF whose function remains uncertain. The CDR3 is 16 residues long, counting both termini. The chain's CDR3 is CTTVPAGLATNYKKLF.

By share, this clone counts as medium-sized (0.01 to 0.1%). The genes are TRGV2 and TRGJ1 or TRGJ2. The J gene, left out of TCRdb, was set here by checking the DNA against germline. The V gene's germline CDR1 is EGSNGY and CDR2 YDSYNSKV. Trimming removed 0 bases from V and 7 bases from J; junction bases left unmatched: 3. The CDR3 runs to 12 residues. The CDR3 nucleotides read TGTGCCACCTGGGACGGGTTCTATAAGAAACTCTTT. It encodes CATWDGFYKKLF.

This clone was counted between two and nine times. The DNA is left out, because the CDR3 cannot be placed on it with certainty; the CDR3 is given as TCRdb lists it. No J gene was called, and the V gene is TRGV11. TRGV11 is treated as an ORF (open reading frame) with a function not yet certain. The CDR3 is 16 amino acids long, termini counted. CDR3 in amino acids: CTTVPAGNTTGWFKIF.

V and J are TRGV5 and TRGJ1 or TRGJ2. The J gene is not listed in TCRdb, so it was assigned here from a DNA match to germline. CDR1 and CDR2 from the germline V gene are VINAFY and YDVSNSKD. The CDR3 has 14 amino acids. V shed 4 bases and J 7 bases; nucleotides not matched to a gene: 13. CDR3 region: CATWEGFLDYKKLF. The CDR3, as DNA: TGTGCCACCTGGGAGGGTTTTTTGGACTATAAGAAACTCTTT.

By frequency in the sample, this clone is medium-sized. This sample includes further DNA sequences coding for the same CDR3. The CDR3 bases are TGTGCCACCTGGGACAAGAATTATTATAAGAAACTCTTT. Amino acids: CATWDKNYYKKLF. This chain links TRGV8 with TRGJ1 or TRGJ2. No J gene was available from TCRdb, and it was assigned here by a germline match of the DNA. The CDR3 runs to 13 residues. Germline V gives CDR1 VENAVY, CDR2 YDSYNSRV. The V and J ends lost 4 bases and 0 bases, in that order; junction bases with no gene match: 3.

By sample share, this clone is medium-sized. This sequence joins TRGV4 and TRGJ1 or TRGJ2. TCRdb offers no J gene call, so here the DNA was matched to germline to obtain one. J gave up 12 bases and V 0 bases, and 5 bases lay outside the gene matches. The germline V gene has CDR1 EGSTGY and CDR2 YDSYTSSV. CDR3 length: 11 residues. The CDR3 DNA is TGTGCCACCTGGGATGGGCGGGTGAAACTCTTT. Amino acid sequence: CATWDGRVKLF.

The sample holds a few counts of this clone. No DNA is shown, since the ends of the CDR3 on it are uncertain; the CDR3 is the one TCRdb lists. CDR3 residues: CAAWDQRTLWQWNNTCCHRKGLF. Called V gene: TRGV10; the J gene was not called. TRGV10 is assigned to the ORF class and has an uncertain function. The CDR3 contains 23 residues when both ends are counted.

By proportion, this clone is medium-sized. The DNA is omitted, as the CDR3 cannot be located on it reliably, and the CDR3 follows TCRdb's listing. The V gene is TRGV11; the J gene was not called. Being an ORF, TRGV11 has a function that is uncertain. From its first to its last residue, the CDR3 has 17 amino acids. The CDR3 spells CTTVPAGLGGRYYKKLF.

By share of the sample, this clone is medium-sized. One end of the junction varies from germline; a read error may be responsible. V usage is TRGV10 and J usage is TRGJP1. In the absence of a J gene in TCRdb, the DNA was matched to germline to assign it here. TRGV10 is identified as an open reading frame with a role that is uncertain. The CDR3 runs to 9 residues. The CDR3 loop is CTTGWFKIF. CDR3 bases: TGCACCACTGGTTGGTTCAAGATATTT.

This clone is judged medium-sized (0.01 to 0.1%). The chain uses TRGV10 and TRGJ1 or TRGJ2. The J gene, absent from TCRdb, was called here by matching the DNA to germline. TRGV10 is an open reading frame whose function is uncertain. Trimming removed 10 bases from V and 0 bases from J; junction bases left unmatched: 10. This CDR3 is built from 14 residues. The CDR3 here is CAASPAPNYYKKLF. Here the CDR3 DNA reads TGTGCTGCGTCGCCAGCCCCGAATTATTATAAGAAACTCTTT.

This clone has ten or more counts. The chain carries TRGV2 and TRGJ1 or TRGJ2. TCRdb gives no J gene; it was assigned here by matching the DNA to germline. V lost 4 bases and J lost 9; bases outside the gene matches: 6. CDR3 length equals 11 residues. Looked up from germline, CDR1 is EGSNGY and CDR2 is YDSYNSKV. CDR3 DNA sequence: TGTGCCACCTGGGATGGGGGTAAGAAACTCTTT. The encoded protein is CATWDGGKKLF.

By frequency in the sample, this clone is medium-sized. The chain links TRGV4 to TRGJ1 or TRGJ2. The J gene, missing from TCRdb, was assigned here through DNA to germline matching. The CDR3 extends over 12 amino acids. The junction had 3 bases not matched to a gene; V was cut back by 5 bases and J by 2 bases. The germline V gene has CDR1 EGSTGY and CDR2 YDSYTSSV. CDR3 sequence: CATWGDYYKKLF. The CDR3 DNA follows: TGTGCCACCTGGGGGGATTATTATAAGAAACTCTTT.

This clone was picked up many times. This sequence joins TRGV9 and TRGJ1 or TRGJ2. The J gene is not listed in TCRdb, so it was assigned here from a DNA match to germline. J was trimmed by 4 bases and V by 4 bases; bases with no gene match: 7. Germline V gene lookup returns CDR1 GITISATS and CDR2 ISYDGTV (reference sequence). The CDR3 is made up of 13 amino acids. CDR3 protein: CALWEPIYYKKLF. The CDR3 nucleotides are TGTGCCTTGTGGGAACCGATCTATTATAAGAAACTCTTT.

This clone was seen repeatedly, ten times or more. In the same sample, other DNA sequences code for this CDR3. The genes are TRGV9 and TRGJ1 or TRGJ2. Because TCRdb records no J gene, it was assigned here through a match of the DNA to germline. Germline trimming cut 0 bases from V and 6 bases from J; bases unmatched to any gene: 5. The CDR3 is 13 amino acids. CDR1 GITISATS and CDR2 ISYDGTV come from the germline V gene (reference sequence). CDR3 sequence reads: CALWEVLGYKKLF. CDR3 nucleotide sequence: TGTGCCTTGTGGGAGGTGCTAGGTTATAAGAAACTCTTT.

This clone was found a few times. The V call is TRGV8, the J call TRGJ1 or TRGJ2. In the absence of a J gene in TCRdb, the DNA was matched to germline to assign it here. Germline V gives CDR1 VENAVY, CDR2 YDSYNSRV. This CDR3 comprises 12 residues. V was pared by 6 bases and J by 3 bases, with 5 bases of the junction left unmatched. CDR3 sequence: CATWKFYYKKLF. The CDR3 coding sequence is TGTGCCACCTGGAAATTTTATTATAAGAAACTCTTT.

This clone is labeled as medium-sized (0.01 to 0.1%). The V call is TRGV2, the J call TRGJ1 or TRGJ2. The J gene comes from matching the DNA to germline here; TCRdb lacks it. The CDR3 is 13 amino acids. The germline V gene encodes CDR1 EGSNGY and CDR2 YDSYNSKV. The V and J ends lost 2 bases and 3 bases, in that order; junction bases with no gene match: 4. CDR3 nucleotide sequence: TGTGCCACCTGGGACGCCTCTTATTATAAGAAACTCTTT. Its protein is CATWDASYYKKLF.